One T cell receptor beta chain is described in this entry. Its antigen is still unknown. Trimming stripped 4 bases from V and 8 bases from J, with 18 bases between. The CDR3 consists of 15 residues. CDR1 is SGHRS and CDR2 is YFSETQ in the germline V gene. This sample was included in a study of T cell responses to AZD1222 COVID-19 vaccine. Overall study results and limits: Close to half of spike-specific TCRs reportedly recognize unmutated variant regions. Donors were chiefly white British, with a greater number of females, and clonal diversity was perhaps underestimated.

The table came from immunoSEQ multiplex PCR; TCRdb's copy has only in-frame clones and leaves some out. The sample lists about 150,000 clones; about nine tenths were seen once. The sequencing here drew on peripheral blood, taken 28 days after the second AZD1222 dose. The sequence was obtained from an adult who received the AZD1222 COVID-19 vaccine. This sequence joins TRBV5-1 and TRBJ1-4; tentative D call: TRBD1 (5 bases). The CDR3 protein is CASSRLGEGEEKLFF. DNA for the CDR3: TGCGCCAGCAGCCGTTTGGGGGAAGGTGAGGAAAAACTGTTTTTT.